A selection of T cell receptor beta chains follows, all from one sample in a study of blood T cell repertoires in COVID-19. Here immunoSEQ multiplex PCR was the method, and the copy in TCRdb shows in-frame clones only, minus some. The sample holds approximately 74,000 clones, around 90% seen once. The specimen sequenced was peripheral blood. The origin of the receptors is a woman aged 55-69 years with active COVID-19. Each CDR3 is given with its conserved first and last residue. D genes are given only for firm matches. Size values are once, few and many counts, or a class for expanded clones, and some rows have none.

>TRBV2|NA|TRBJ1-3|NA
CASRDGVPGNTIYF
TGTGCCAGCAGAGACGGGGTCCCTGGAAACACCATATATTTT
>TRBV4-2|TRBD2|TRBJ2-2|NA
CASSHASGSGTGELFF
TGTGCCAGCAGCCACGCTAGCGGGAGCGGCACCGGGGAGCTGTTTTTT
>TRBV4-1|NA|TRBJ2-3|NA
CASSQDRVQDTQYF
TGCGCCAGCAGCCAAGACAGGGTACAAGATACGCAGTATTTT
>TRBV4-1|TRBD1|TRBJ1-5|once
CASSPDRGRNQPQHF
TGCGCCAGCAGCCCAGACAGGGGCCGGAATCAGCCCCAGCATTTT
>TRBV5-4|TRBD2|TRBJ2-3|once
CASSSGLAGVADTQYF
TGTGCCAGCAGCTCCGGACTAGCGGGAGTTGCAGATACGCAGTATTTT
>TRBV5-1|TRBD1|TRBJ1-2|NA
CASSIDRGTGGYTF
TGCGCCAGCTCAATTGACAGGGGGACAGGAGGCTACACCTTC
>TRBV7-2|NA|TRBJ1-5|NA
CAIILPRPQHF
TGTGCCATCATACTCCCCCGGCCCCAGCATTTT
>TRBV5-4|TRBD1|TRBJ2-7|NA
CASSQQGDPYEQYF
TGTGCCAGCAGCCAACAGGGGGACCCCTACGAGCAGTACTTC
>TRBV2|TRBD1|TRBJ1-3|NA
CASRPTGVSGNTIYF
TGTGCCAGCAGACCCACAGGGGTATCCGGAAACACCATATATTTT
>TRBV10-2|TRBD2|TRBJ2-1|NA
CASISIAGVGEQFF
TGCGCCAGCATAAGTATAGCGGGAGTTGGTGAGCAGTTCTTC
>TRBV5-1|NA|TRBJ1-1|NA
CASSLGWRDDMNTEAFF
TGCGCCAGCAGCTTGGGGTGGAGGGATGACATGAACACTGAAGCTTTCTTT
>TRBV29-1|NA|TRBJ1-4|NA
CSVEDGAGDEKLFF
TGCAGCGTTGAAGATGGGGCAGGGGATGAAAAACTGTTTTTT
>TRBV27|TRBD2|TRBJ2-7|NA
CASSTGSRGVAGVREQYF
TGTGCCAGCAGTACCGGGTCCCGTGGAGTAGCGGGAGTACGCGAGCAGTACTTC
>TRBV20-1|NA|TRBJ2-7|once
CSADRSYEQYF
TGCAGTGCCGACAGGTCCTACGAGCAGTACTTC
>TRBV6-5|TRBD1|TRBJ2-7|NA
CASSHGQGVENEQYF
TGTGCCAGCAGTCACGGACAGGGGGTAGAGAACGAGCAGTACTTC
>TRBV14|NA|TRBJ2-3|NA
CASSQDRSNTDTQYF
TGTGCCAGCAGTCAAGACAGGTCGAACACAGATACGCAGTATTTT
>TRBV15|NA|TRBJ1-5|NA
CATSRGKGGSNQPQHF
TGTGCCACCAGCAGAGGGAAAGGGGGTAGCAATCAGCCCCAGCATTTT
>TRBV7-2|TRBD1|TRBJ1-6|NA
CASSSHRGKTGNPSPLHF
TGTGCCAGCAGCTCGCACCGGGGAAAGACAGGGAATCCCTCACCCCTCCACTTT
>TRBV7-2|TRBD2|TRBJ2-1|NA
CAKTSGTSPYNEQFF
TGTGCCAAAACATCCGGGACTAGCCCTTACAATGAGCAGTTCTTC
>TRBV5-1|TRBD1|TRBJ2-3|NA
CASSSGQITDTQYF
TGCGCCAGCAGCTCGGGACAGATCACAGATACGCAGTATTTT
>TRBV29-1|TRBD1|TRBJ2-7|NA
CSVTGQGRSEQYF
TGCAGCGTTACTGGACAGGGACGAAGCGAGCAGTACTTC
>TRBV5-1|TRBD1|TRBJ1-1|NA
CASSIGTGVWGAEAFF
TGCGCCAGCAGCATAGGGACAGGAGTCTGGGGGGCTGAAGCTTTCTTT
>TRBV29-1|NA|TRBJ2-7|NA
CSAATGGAFYEQYF
TGCAGCGCAGCAACAGGTGGGGCATTCTACGAGCAGTACTTC
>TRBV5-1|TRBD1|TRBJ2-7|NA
CASSERGTGVYEQYF
TGCGCCAGCAGCGAGCGCGGGACAGGGGTCTACGAGCAGTACTTC
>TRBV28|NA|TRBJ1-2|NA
CASSWGRGDGYTF
TGTGCCAGCAGCTGGGGCAGGGGAGACGGCTACACCTTC
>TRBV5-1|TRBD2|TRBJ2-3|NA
CASSLTGTSGRALVSDTQYF
TGCGCCAGCAGCTTAACCGGGACTAGCGGGAGGGCCTTAGTCTCAGATACGCAGTATTTT
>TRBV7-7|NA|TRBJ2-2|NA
CASSLDSSTTGELFF
TGTGCCAGCAGCTTAGACAGCTCAACCACCGGGGAGCTGTTTTTT
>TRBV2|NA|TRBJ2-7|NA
CASTEQGSAYEQYF
TGTGCCAGCACCGAACAGGGATCTGCCTACGAGCAGTACTTC
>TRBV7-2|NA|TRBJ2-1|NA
CASSLRKGGGENEQFF
TGTGCCAGCAGCCTCCGGAAAGGAGGCGGCGAAAATGAGCAGTTCTTC